The 27 T cell receptor beta chains given below trace back to one sample, sequenced in a study of blood T cell repertoires in COVID-19. This table comes from immunoSEQ multiplex PCR, and its TCRdb copy is limited to in-frame clones, with some not included. The sample comprises 100,000 to 150,000 clones, 60% to 80% of which are singletons, and over 4.5% rests with the top ten. The specimen was peripheral blood. All receptors derive from a man in his fifties or sixties with acute or convalescent COVID-19.

This chain uses TRBV19 with TRBJ2-1; 7 bases match TRBD2. Per the germline V gene, CDR1 is LNHDA and CDR2 is SQIVND (reference sequence). CDR3 size: 14 residues. V lost 5 bases and J lost 9; bases outside the gene matches: 10. CDR3 sequence: CASSPGLPLFEQFF. In DNA, the CDR3 is TGTGCCAGTAGTCCGGGACTACCTTTATTTGAGCAGTTCTTC.

The chain has TRBV4-1 and TRBJ2-7; perhaps TRBD2 as D (5 bases). Germline CDR1 MGHRA, CDR2 YSYEKL. The CDR3 consists of 15 residues. Trimming removed 1 base at V and 4 bases at J, with 14 bases between. The CDR3 reads CASSQAAGVGYEQYF. The CDR3 DNA is TGCGCCAGCAGCCAAGCTGCCGGGGTTGGGTACGAGCAGTACTTC.

This clone has only one observation. The chain couples TRBV6-1 to TRBJ1-2; D gene unclear. Germline-derived CDR1 and CDR2 are MNHNS and SASEGT. The CDR3 is 13 residues long. The V end was cut by 2 bases, the J end by 8 bases, with 12 bases between. DNA of the CDR3: TGTGCCAGCAGTGAAAGACACAGAAAGGGCTACACCTTC. Translating gives CASSERHRKGYTF.

The gene calls are TRBV11-2 and TRBJ2-3; 10 bases agree with TRBD2. This CDR3 comprises 16 residues. Germline-derived CDR1 and CDR2 are SGHAT and FQNNGV. Unmatched junction bases numbered 11, after V lost 5 bases and J lost 6 bases. DNA of the CDR3: TGTGCCAGCAGCCGCACTAGCGGGGTATCAGGCGATACGCAGTATTTT. Its protein is CASSRTSGVSGDTQYF. The full variable domain, its missing parts supplied by reference TRBV11-2 and TRBJ2-3, is EAGVAQSPRYKIIEKRQSVAFWCNPISGHATLYWYQQILGQGPKLLIQFQNNGVVDDSQLPKDRFSAERLKGVDSTLKIQPAKLEDSAVYLCASSRTSGVSGDTQYFGPGTRLTVL.

A single count supports this clone. The rearrangement joins TRBV5-1 to TRBJ2-2; no definite D call. The CDR3 is 14 amino acids. CDR1 and CDR2 from the germline V gene are SGHRS and YFSETQ. Trimming took 3 bases from V and 4 from J, leaving 10 bases between them. In nucleotides, the CDR3 is TGCGCCAGCAGCTCCCTAAGAGTCACCGGGGAGCTGTTTTTT. This gives the protein CASSSLRVTGELFF. Filled out from reference TRBV5-1 and TRBJ2-2, the complete variable domain reads KAGVTQTPRYLIKTRGQQVTLSCSPISGHRSVSWYQQTPGQGLQFLFEYFSETQRNKGNFPGRFSGRQFSNSRSEMNVSTLELGDSALYLCASSSLRVTGELFFGEGSRLTVL.

The chain employs TRBV29-1 and TRBJ1-1, with D unresolved. Germline V gene data show CDR1 as SQVTM and CDR2 as ANQGSEA. The CDR3 extends over 13 amino acids. V was cut by 4 bases and J by 6 bases, with 15 bases left in between. DNA for the CDR3: TGCAGCGTTGCCCTATCCTTCCTCTCTGAAGCTTTCTTT. It codes for CSVALSFLSEAFF.

In this sample, this clone turned up once. DNA for the CDR3: TGTGCCAGCAGTTCCCGGACTGGGAATGAAAAACTGTTTTTT. Translation gives CASSSRTGNEKLFF. The V gene is TRBV6-6, the J gene TRBJ1-4, with D unresolved. The length of the CDR3 is 14 residues. Germline V gives CDR1 MNHNY, CDR2 SVGAGI (reference sequence). Trimming pared 4 bases from V and 5 bases from J, leaving 11 bases between.

The chain joins TRBV6-6 to TRBJ2-1; maybe TRBD1 (7 bases). The germline V gene has CDR1 MNHNY and CDR2 SVGAGI (reference sequence). Trimming took 2 bases from V and 5 from J, leaving 10 bases between them. The CDR3 extends over 14 amino acids. The CDR3, as DNA: TGTGCCAGCAGTTACGCCAGGGGGGACAATGAGCAGTTCTTC. As protein: CASSYARGDNEQFF.

This rearrangement joins TRBV7-2 to TRBJ2-2; 9 bases agree with TRBD2. The J segment lost 1 base and the V segment lost 5 bases, leaving 5 bases of the junction unmatched. The CDR3 covers 16 residues. The germline V gene encodes CDR1 SGHTA and CDR2 FQGNSA. The CDR3 DNA is TGTGCCAGCAGCGGAACTAGCGGGCGGAACACCGGGGAGCTGTTTTTT. Amino acid sequence: CASSGTSGRNTGELFF.

V gene TRBV4-1 combines with J gene TRBJ2-7; D is ambiguous. This CDR3 spans 14 amino acids. Germline V gene lookup returns CDR1 MGHRA and CDR2 YSYEKL. V lost 0 bases and J lost 3, with 9 bases in between. The CDR3 is CASSQDLGSYEQYF. The CDR3, as DNA: TGCGCCAGCAGCCAAGATCTGGGCAGCTACGAGCAGTACTTC.

V usage is TRBV7-2 and J usage is TRBJ1-4, with a possible D match to TRBD1 (5 bases). CDR1 is SGHTA and CDR2 is FQGNSA in the germline V gene. The CDR3 contains 18 residues. V lost 5 bases and J lost 0, with 19 bases in between. The CDR3 reads CASSGEVGRAATNEKLFF. CDR3 sequence (DNA): TGTGCCAGCAGCGGGGAGGTGGGACGAGCTGCAACTAATGAAAAACTGTTTTTT. The full variable domain, with the rest looked up from reference TRBV7-2 and TRBJ1-4, is GAGVSQSPSNKVTEKGKDVELRCDPISGHTALYWYRQSLGQGLEFLIYFQGNSAPDKSGLPSDRFSAERTGGSVSTLTIQRTQQEDSAVYLCASSGEVGRAATNEKLFFGSGTQLSVL.

The rearrangement uses TRBV12-3 or TRBV12-4 and TRBJ1-2, with 7 bases matching TRBD1. Trimming removed 6 bases from V and 9 bases from J; junction bases left unmatched: 4. The CDR3 has 11 residues. CDR3 loop: CASRQGTSYTF. The CDR3 region has the DNA TGTGCCAGCAGACAGGGGACGAGCTACACCTTC.

V is TRBV18 and J is TRBJ1-6; D may be TRBD1 (6 bases). Trimming left V 5 bases short and J 7 bases short, with 12 bases between. The length of the CDR3 is 14 residues. The germline V gene has CDR1 KGHSH and CDR2 LQKENI. The CDR3 reads CASSLDRRNSPLHF. The DNA of the CDR3 is TGTGCCAGCTCATTAGACAGGAGGAATTCACCCCTCCACTTT.

V gene TRBV29-1 combines with J gene TRBJ1-1; unclear D gene. The length of the CDR3 is 13 residues. Deletions cut 4 bases from V and 3 bases from J, with 12 bases between. Germline V gene data show CDR1 as SQVTM and CDR2 as ANQGSEA. In nucleotides, the CDR3 is TGCAGCGTTGGGCGGGGTGCGGACACTGAAGCTTTCTTT. Amino acid sequence: CSVGRGADTEAFF.

The chain uses TRBV30 and TRBJ1-1; the D gene is possibly TRBD1 (5 bases). Germline V CDR1 and CDR2: GTSNPN, SVGIG (reference sequence). This CDR3 has 14 residues. Trimming cost V 1 base and J 0 bases, with 9 bases left between them. The CDR3 region is CAWSATDMNTEAFF. The CDR3 DNA reads TGTGCCTGGAGTGCGACGGACATGAACACTGAAGCTTTCTTT.

This chain connects TRBV20-1 to TRBJ2-1, with D possibly being TRBD2 (5 bases). Germline values: CDR1 DFQATT, CDR2 SNEGSKA (reference sequence). CDR3 length equals 15 residues. Trimming removed 3 bases at V and 8 bases at J, with 20 bases between. CDR3: CSASSRTVVWDEQFF. For the CDR3, the DNA is TGCAGTGCTAGTTCTAGGACTGTCGTTTGGGATGAGCAGTTCTTC.

Only a few counts were recorded for this clone. The gene calls are TRBV11-3 and TRBJ1-1; tentatively, D is TRBD1 (6 bases). Germline values: CDR1 SGHNT, CDR2 YENEEA. CDR3 length equals 13 residues. V dropped 5 bases and J dropped 10 bases, with 17 bases sitting between them. The CDR3 region has the DNA TGTGCCAGCAGCGAACAACAGGGAGGGGTAGCTTTCTTT. Protein product: CASSEQQGGVAFF.

By frequency in the sample, this clone is medium-sized (0.01 to 0.1%). In DNA, the CDR3 is TGTGCCAGCAGTGATACGGCGGCGAACTATGGCTACACCTTC. Protein: CASSDTAANYGYTF. The chain employs TRBV6-1 and TRBJ1-2, with D unclear. The germline V gene has CDR1 MNHNS and CDR2 SASEGT. The germline V and J ends were trimmed by 3 bases and 2 bases, with 10 bases remaining between them. This CDR3 region has 14 residues.

This clone was counted only a few times. V usage is TRBV28 and J usage is TRBJ1-5; D perhaps matches TRBD1 (6 bases). Germline V gene sequence: CDR1 MDHEN, CDR2 SYDVKM. The CDR3 is 14 residues long. The V and J ends lost 8 bases and 2 bases respectively, with 13 bases between them. Here the CDR3 reads CASGRGSGNQPQHF. The CDR3 bases are TGTGCCAGCGGAAGGGGGTCAGGCAATCAGCCCCAGCATTTT.

The table lists this clone with a count of one. The chain combines TRBV30 with TRBJ1-5, with no clear D. Between the trimmed V and J ends, which lost 5 bases and 4 bases, there was a span of 9 bases. In germline, CDR1 is GTSNPN, CDR2 SVGIG (reference sequence). This CDR3 has 12 residues. Written as DNA, the CDR3 is TGTGCCTGGCGGACTGAAAATCAGCCCCAGCATTTT. Its translation is CAWRTENQPQHF. The whole variable domain, filled in from reference TRBV30 and TRBJ1-5, reads SQTIHQWPATLVQPVGSPLSLECTVEGTSNPNLYWYRQAAGRGLQLLFYSVGIGQISSEVPQNLSASRPQDRQFILSSKKLLLSDSGFYLCAWRTENQPQHFGDGTRLSIL.

The chain carries TRBV25-1 and TRBJ1-2; possibly TRBD1 for D (5 bases). Germline CDR1 is MGHDK and CDR2 is SYGVNS. The CDR3 covers 14 residues. Trimming cost V 6 bases and J 5 bases, with 16 bases left between them. The CDR3 loop reads CASSGTGGSYGYTF. In nucleotides, the CDR3 is TGTGCCAGCAGCGGGACCGGGGGGTCTTATGGCTACACCTTC.

This clone was detected only a few times. Written as DNA, the CDR3 is TGTGCCAGCAGCTCTCGTTACGAGCAGTACTTC. Protein sequence: CASSSRYEQYF. The chain links TRBV13 to TRBJ2-7, with D uncertain. Germline loops: CDR1 PRHDT, CDR2 FYEKMQ (reference sequence). Trimming removed 4 bases at V and 4 bases at J, with 5 bases between. This CDR3 is 11 amino acids long.

This chain connects TRBV5-1 to TRBJ2-2; TRBD2 aligns across 9 bases. Germline assignment: CDR1 SGHRS and CDR2 YFSETQ. This CDR3 comprises 18 residues. The trim removed 1 base at V and 0 bases at J, leaving 7 bases unmatched. CDR3 amino acids: CASSLTWRGGPNTGELFF. The CDR3, as DNA: TGCGCCAGCAGCTTGACCTGGCGGGGGGGGCCGAACACCGGGGAGCTGTTTTTT. The complete variable domain, with remaining parts taken from reference TRBV5-1 and TRBJ2-2, reads KAGVTQTPRYLIKTRGQQVTLSCSPISGHRSVSWYQQTPGQGLQFLFEYFSETQRNKGNFPGRFSGRQFSNSRSEMNVSTLELGDSALYLCASSLTWRGGPNTGELFFGEGSRLTVL.

The rearrangement joins TRBV6-6 to TRBJ1-1; the D is unclear. The germline V gene has CDR1 MNHNY and CDR2 SVGAGI (reference sequence). The V gene lost 2 bases and the J gene lost 11 bases, with 9 bases spanning the gap. The CDR3 consists of 11 residues. DNA of the CDR3: TGTGCCAGCAGTTACGACACTGTGGCTTTCTTT. It is translated as CASSYDTVAFF.

The chain has TRBV29-1 and TRBJ1-4, with 11 bases matching TRBD1. In germline, CDR1 is SQVTM, CDR2 ANQGSEA. The junction had 8 bases not matched to a gene; V was cut back by 3 bases and J by 11 bases. The CDR3 loop spans 14 amino acids. The chain's CDR3 is CSVDPGQGVDKLFF. CDR3 coding DNA: TGCAGCGTTGATCCGGGACAGGGGGTTGACAAACTGTTTTTT.

This clone was detected a few times. This rearrangement joins TRBV11-3 to TRBJ1-4, with 8 bases that match TRBD1. Losses at the gene ends were 4 bases for V and 7 bases for J; bases not matched to a gene: 5. CDR1 is SGHNT, CDR2 YENEEA, per germline. The CDR3 has 14 residues. The CDR3 region is CASSSGTGPEKLFF. CDR3 coding DNA: TGTGCCAGCAGCTCAGGGACAGGCCCTGAAAAACTGTTTTTT. Complete variable domain (other parts from reference TRBV11-3 and TRBJ1-4): EAGVVQSPRYKIIEKKQPVAFWCNPISGHNTLYWYLQNLGQGPELLIRYENEEAVDDSQLPKDRFSAERLKGVDSTLKIQPAELGDSAVYLCASSSGTGPEKLFFGSGTQLSVL.

In regard to this clone: The sample carries other DNA sequences with the same CDR3. The J gene is TRBJ1-1, the V gene TRBV18; TRBD1 matches at 7 bases. The CDR3 extends over 13 amino acids. Germline assignment: CDR1 KGHSH and CDR2 LQKENI. V gave up 3 bases and J gave up 4 bases; unmatched junction bases: 2. This chain's CDR3 is CASSPSGGTEAFF. The CDR3 bases are TGTGCCAGCTCACCGTCAGGGGGCACTGAAGCTTTCTTT.